This TCR beta chain emerged from a study of T cells in tumors after PD-1 blockade. Study in general: Excluded were patients with checkpoint blockade, immunosuppressants, or radiotherapy or other anti-cancer therapy within 4 weeks. Treatment was either pembrolizumab 200 mg every 3 weeks or cemiplimab 350 mg every 2 weeks. Whole-study findings and limits: Some novel exhausted tumor clones appeared in pre-treatment blood, suggesting peripheral recruitment.

Genomic DNA template from tumor biopsies or peripheral blood, roughly 616 ng to 6,004 ng input. V shed 9 bases, J shed 3 bases, and the junction held 10 bases outside the gene matches. The CDR3 contains 15 residues. The germline V gene encodes CDR1 MDHEN and CDR2 SYDVKM. A note on this clone: Its cognate antigen is unknown.

The method was immunoSEQ multiplex PCR; TCRdb's version includes in-frame clones alone and lacks a portion of them. The table lists 45,000 to 50,000 clones, 70% to 85% of them singletons. The sequencing here drew on PBMCs, taken before anti-PD-1 therapy. The chain has TRBV28 and TRBJ2-1, with 8 bases fitting TRBD2. The sequence derives from a human donor with advanced basal cell or squamous cell carcinoma (not recorded which). The CDR3 DNA follows: TGTGCCAGTAAAAAGCCGGCGGGAGGCTACAATGAGCAGTTCTTC. This encodes CASKKPAGGYNEQFF.